The present entry profiles one T cell receptor (beta chain) with its context. Its antigen is unknown. Trimming took off 6 bases at V and 3 bases at J, with 9 bases between the two ends. This CDR3 has 12 residues. Germline assignment: CDR1 MNHNY and CDR2 SVGAGI (reference sequence). The data originate from a study of T cell responses to AZD1222 COVID-19 vaccine. Second doses that came at about 4 or about 12 weeks were put together. Study findings and constraints: After the peak T cell response, and only then, were repertoires sampled.

The assay was immunoSEQ multiplex PCR, and TCRdb's table has in-frame clones only and misses some. The data contain about 89,000 clones, just over 90% of them seen just once; the ten biggest clones take up around 10%. The TCR comes from an adult who received the AZD1222 COVID-19 vaccine. The sequences come from peripheral blood, collected 28 days after the second AZD1222 dose. The V gene is TRBV6-6, the J gene TRBJ2-7; D is ambiguous. CDR3 loop: CASSGAGYEQYF. CDR3 DNA sequence: TGTGCCAGCAGCGGCGCTGGCTACGAGCAGTACTTC.